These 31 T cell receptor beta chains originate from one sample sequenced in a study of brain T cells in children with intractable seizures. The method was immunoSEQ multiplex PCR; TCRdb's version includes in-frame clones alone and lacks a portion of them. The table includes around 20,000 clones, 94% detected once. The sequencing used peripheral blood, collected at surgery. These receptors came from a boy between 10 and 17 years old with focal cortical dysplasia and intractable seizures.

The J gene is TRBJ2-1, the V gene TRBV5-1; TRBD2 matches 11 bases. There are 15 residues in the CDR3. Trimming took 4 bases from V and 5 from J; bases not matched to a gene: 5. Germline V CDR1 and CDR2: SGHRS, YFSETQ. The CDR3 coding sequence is TGCGCCAGCAGCCTTGGGACTAGCGGAAACAATGAGCAGTTCTTC. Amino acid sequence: CASSLGTSGNNEQFF.

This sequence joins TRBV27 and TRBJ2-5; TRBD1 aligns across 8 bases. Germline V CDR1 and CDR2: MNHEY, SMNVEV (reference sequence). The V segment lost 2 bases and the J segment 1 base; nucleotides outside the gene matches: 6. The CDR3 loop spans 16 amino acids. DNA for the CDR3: TGTGCCAGCAGTTTACGGACAGGGTGGCGCCAAGAGACCCAGTACTTC. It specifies CASSLRTGWRQETQYF.

The CDR3 protein is CASSPGRYTGELFF. CDR3 nucleotide sequence: TGTGCCAGCTCACCCGGACGGTACACCGGGGAGCTGTTTTTT. The rearrangement joins TRBV18 to TRBJ2-2; D call uncertain. The V gene's germline CDR1 is KGHSH and CDR2 LQKENI. V was clipped by 3 bases and J by 3 bases, with 8 bases between them. This CDR3 region has 14 residues. The complete variable domain, with remaining parts taken from reference TRBV18 and TRBJ2-2, reads NAGVMQNPRHLVRRRGQEARLRCSPMKGHSHVYWYRQLPEEGLKFMVYLQKENIIDESGMPKERFSAEFPKEGPSILRIQQVVRGDSAAYFCASSPGRYTGELFFGEGSRLTVL.

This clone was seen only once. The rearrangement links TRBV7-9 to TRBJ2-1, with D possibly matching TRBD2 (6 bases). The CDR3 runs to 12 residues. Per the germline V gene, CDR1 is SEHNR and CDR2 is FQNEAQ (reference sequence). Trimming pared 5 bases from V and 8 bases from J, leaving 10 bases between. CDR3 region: CASSRLGHEQFF. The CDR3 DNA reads TGTGCCAGCAGCCGACTAGGCCATGAGCAGTTCTTC.

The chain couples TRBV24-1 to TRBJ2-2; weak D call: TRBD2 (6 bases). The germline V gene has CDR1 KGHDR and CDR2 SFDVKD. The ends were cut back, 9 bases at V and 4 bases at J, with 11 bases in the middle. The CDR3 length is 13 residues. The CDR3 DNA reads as TGTGCCACCCAATTCGGGGGCACCGGGGAGCTGTTTTTT. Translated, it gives CATQFGGTGELFF.

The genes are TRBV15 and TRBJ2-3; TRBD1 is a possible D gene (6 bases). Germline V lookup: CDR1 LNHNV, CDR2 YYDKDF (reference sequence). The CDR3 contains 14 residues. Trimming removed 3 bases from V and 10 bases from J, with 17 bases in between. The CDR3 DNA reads TGTGCCACCAGCAGGGACAGATCTGTTGTAGCGCAGTATTTT. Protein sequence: CATSRDRSVVAQYF.

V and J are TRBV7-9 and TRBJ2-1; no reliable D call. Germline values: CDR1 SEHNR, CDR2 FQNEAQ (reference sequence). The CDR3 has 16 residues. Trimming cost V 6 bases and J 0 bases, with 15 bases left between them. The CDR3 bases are TGTGCCAGCAGTGATCTTTCCCGCAGCTCCTACAATGAGCAGTTCTTC. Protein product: CASSDLSRSSYNEQFF.

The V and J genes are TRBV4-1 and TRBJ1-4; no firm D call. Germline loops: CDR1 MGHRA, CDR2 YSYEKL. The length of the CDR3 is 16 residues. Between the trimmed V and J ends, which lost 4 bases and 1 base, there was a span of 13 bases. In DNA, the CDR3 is TGCGCCAGCAGCCGACAAGACCGGGGAACTAATGAAAAACTGTTTTTT. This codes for CASSRQDRGTNEKLFF.

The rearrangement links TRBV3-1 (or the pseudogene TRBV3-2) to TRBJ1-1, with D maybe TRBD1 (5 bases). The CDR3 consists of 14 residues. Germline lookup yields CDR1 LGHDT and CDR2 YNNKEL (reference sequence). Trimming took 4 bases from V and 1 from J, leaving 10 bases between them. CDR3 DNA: TGTGCCAGCAGCCGAAGGGACGGGAACACTGAAGCTTTCTTT. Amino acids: CASSRRDGNTEAFF.

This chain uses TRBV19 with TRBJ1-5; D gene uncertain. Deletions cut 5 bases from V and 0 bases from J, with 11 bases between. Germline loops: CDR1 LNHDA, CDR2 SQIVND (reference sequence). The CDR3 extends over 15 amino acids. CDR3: CASSPWTDSNQPQHF. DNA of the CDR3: TGTGCCAGTAGTCCCTGGACGGATAGCAATCAGCCCCAGCATTTT.

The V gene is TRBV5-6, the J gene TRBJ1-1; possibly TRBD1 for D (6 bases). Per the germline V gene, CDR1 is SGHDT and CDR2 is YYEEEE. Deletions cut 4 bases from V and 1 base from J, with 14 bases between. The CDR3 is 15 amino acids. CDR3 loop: CASSPPTGKNTEAFF. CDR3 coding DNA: TGTGCCAGCAGCCCACCGACAGGCAAGAACACTGAAGCTTTCTTT.

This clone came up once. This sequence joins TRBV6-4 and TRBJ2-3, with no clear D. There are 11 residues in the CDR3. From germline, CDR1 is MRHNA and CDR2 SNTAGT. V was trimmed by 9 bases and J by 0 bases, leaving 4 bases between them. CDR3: CASHSTDTQYF. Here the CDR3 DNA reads TGTGCCAGTCACAGCACAGATACGCAGTATTTT.

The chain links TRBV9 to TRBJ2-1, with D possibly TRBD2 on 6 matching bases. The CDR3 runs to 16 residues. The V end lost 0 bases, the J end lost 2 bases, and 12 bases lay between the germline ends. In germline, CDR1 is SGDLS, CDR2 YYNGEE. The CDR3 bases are TGTGCCAGCAGCGTAGGTGCGGGGAACCCCTACAATGAGCAGTTCTTC. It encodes CASSVGAGNPYNEQFF.

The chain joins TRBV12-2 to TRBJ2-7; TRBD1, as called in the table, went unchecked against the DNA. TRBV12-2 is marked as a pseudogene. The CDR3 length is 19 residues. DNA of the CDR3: TGTGCAAGTCGCTTAGCCTACCGGACAGGGGGTACCCTCTCCTACGAGCAGTACGTC. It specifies CASRLAYRTGGTLSYEQYV.

The CDR3 here is CASSSPQRYEQYF. DNA for the CDR3: TGTGCCAGCAGCTCCCCCCAGCGCTACGAGCAGTACTTC. The rearrangement joins TRBV11-2 to TRBJ2-7, with unresolved D. Trimming stripped 4 bases from V and 3 bases from J, with 10 bases between. This CDR3 has 13 residues. Germline CDR1 reads SGHAT; CDR2 reads FQNNGV. Together with reference TRBV11-2 and TRBJ2-7, the CDR3 gives the full variable domain: EAGVAQSPRYKIIEKRQSVAFWCNPISGHATLYWYQQILGQGPKLLIQFQNNGVVDDSQLPKDRFSAERLKGVDSTLKIQPAKLEDSAVYLCASSSPQRYEQYFGPGTRLTVT.

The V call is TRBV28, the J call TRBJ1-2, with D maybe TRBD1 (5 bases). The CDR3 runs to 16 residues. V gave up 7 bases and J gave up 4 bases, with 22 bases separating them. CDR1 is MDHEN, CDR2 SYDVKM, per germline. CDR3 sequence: CASTPVQTRGGYGYTF. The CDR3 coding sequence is TGTGCCAGCACCCCGGTCCAGACGAGGGGCGGCTATGGCTACACCTTC.

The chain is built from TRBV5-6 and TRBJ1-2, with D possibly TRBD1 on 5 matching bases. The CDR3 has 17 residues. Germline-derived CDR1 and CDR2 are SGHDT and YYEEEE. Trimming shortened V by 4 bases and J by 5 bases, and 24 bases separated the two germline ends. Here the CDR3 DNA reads TGTGCCAGCAGCCCGGATCGTATTGGGGCTCGGGCTTATGGCTACACCTTC. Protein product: CASSPDRIGARAYGYTF.

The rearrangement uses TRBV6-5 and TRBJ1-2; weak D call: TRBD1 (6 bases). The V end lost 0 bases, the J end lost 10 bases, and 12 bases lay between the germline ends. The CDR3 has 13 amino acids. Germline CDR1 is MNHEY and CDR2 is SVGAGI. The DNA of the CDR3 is TGTGCCAGCAGTTACTCGTCCACAGGGAACTACACCTTC. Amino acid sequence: CASSYSSTGNYTF.

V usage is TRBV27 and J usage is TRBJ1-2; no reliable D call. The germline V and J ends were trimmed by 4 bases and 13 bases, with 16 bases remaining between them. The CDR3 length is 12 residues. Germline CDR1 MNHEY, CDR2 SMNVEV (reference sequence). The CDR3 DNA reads TGTGCCAGCAGTTCCCCCTCCTCGCCCTTCACCTTC. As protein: CASSSPSSPFTF.

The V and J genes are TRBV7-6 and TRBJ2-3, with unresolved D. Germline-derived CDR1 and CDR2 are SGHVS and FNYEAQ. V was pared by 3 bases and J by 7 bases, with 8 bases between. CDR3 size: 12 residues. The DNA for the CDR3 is TGTGCCAGCAGCTTTAGCAGGCATACGCAGTATTTT. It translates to CASSFSRHTQYF.

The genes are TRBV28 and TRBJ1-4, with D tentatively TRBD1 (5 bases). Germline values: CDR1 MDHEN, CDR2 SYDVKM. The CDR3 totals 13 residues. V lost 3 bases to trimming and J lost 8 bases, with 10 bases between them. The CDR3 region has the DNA TGTGCCAGCAGTTTGGGCAGGGAGGAAAAACTGTTTTTT. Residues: CASSLGREEKLFF.

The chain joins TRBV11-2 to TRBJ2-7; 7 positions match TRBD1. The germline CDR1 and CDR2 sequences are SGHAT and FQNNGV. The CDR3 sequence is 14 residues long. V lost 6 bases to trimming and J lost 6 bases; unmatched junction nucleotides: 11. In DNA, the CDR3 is TGTGCCAGCAGGCATACCTCGACAGGGTCCGAGCAGTACTTC. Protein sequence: CASRHTSTGSEQYF.

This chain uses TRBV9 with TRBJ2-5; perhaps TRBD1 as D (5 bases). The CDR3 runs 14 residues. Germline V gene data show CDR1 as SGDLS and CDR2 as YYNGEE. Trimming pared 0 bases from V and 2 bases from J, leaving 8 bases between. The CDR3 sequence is CASSVGTQQETQYF. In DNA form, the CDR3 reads TGTGCCAGCAGCGTAGGGACACAACAAGAGACCCAGTACTTC.

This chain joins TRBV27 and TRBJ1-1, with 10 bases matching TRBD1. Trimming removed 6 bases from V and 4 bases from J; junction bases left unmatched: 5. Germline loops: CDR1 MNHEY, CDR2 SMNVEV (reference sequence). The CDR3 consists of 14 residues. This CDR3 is CASRGTGEITEAFF. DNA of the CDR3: TGTGCCAGCAGGGGGACAGGGGAAATCACTGAAGCTTTCTTT.

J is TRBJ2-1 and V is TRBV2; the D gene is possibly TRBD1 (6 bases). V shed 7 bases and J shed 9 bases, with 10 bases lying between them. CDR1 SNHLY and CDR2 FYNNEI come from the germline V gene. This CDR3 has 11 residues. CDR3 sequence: CASTRGGEQFF. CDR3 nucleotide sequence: TGTGCCAGCACTAGAGGGGGTGAGCAGTTCTTC.

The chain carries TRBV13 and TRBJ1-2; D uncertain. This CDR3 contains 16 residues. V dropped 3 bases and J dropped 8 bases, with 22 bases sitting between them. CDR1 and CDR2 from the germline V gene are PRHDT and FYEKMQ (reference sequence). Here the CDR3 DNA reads TGTGCCAGCAGCTTCGCCTTAGGCCAGAACTTTGGGGGCTACACCTTC. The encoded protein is CASSFALGQNFGGYTF.

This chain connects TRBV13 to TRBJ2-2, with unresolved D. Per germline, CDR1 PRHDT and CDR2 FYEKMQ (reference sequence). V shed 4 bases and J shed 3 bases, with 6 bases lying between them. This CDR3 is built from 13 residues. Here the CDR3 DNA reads TGTGCCAGCAGCTCGTTAGACACCGGGGAGCTGTTTTTT. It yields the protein CASSSLDTGELFF.

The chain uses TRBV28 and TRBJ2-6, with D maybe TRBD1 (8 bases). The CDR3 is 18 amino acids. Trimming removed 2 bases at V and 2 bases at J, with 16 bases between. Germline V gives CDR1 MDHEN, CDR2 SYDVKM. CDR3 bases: TGTGCCAGCAGTTTAAGGACAGGGAGGGCGCCTGGGGCCAACGTCCTGACTTTC. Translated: CASSLRTGRAPGANVLTF.

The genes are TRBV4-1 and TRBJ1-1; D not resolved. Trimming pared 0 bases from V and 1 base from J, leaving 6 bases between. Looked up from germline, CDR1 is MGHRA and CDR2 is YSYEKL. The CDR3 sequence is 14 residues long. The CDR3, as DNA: TGCGCCAGCAGCCAAGAAACAGAGAACACTGAAGCTTTCTTT. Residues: CASSQETENTEAFF.

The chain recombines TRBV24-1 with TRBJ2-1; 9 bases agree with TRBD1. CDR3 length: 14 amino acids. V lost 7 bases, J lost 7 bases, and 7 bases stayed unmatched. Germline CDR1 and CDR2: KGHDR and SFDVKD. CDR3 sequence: CATRTGTGRNEQFF. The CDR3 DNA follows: TGTGCCACCAGAACCGGGACAGGGAGGAATGAGCAGTTCTTC.

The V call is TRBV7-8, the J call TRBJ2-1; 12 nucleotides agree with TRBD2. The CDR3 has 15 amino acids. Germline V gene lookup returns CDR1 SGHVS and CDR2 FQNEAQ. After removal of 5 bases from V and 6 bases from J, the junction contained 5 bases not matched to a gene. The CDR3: CASSRGLAGSNEQFF. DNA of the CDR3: TGTGCCAGCAGCCGGGGACTAGCGGGTTCCAATGAGCAGTTCTTC.